What follows are 2 T cell receptor beta chains derived from one specimen sequenced in a study of control samples from healthy donors and cancer patients. The data were produced by immunoSEQ multiplex PCR, yet TCRdb's version contains in-frame clones alone and is incomplete. Of 150,000 to 200,000 clones in the sample, 90% to 95% are singletons; the top ten hold 1.3%. The sequencing input was blood. The receptor set was obtained from a woman between 18 and 29 years old in good health.

In this sample, this clone turned up once. The chain has TRBV7-9 and TRBJ1-5; the match to TRBD1 covers 7 bases. The CDR3 extends over 14 amino acids. Losses at the gene ends were 5 bases for V and 9 bases for J; bases not matched to a gene: 10. Germline V gives CDR1 SEHNR, CDR2 FQNEAQ (reference sequence). CDR3 sequence reads: CASSTPQGVSPQHF. For the CDR3, the DNA is TGTGCCAGCAGCACTCCGCAGGGGGTCTCGCCCCAGCATTTT.

The rearrangement joins TRBV2 to TRBJ2-2; D is unclear. Trimming removed 8 bases from V and 2 bases from J, with 15 bases in between. Germline assignment: CDR1 SNHLY and CDR2 FYNNEI. The CDR3 contains 15 residues. CDR3 in amino acids: CASGRLSSNTGELFF. Here the CDR3 DNA reads TGTGCCAGCGGTCGACTCTCTTCAAACACCGGGGAGCTGTTTTTT.